This TCR beta chain was found in a study of CD8 T cells in Susac syndrome. CD8+ and CD4+ blood T cells underwent TCR beta sequencing. An amount of RNA that ranged from roughly 0.45 to 1 ug was reverse transcribed with random hexamers. Via MiXCR, TCRdb re-called the immunoSEQ multiplex PCR reads, giving one row per CDR3 protein. The table lists approximately 210,000 distinct CDR3 sequences, roughly 93% of them singletons, with approximately 0.15% in the top ten. CDR1 SGDLS and CDR2 YYNGEE come from the germline V gene. V was cut by 0 bases and J by 4 bases, with 10 bases left in between. The CDR3 runs to 15 residues. This clonotype occurred once.

The sequenced material came from CD4+ T cells from PBMCs. V and J are TRBV9 and TRBJ2-2; D unclear. The source is a human donor with Susac syndrome. The CDR3 sequence is CASSVEARPTGELFF. The DNA for the CDR3 is TGTGCCAGCAGCGTAGAGGCTAGGCCCACCGGGGAGCTGTTTTTT.